This TCR beta chain was recovered during a study of T-cell memory formation after mild COVID-19. General study findings and limits: Clones that contracted from day 15 to 85 were balanced CD4/CD8, while later expanders leaned CD4+. Contracting CD8+ clones were enriched in EMRA, CD4+ mainly in CM and EM. Within pre-infection memory, some responding clones were found, suggesting cross-reactive memory joined.

Note on this clonotype: The antigen remains unidentified.

5'RACE primed from the constant segment yielded TCR alpha and TCR beta cDNA libraries bearing sample barcodes and UMIs. One entry per CDR3 protein, called by TCRdb with MiXCR from the 5' RACE reads. The sample records roughly 340,000 distinct CDR3 sequences, around a sixth being singletons. From germline, CDR1 is SGHAT and CDR2 FQDESV (reference sequence). V gave up 5 bases and J gave up 6 bases; unmatched junction bases: 5. CDR3 length: 14 amino acids. The rearrangement uses TRBV11-1 and TRBJ2-2, with 8 positions matching TRBD2. The receptor was derived from a man younger than 35 who had mild COVID-19 (a few samples of this study predate the infection). Cell type and time point are not known. Sample: PBMCs or a T cell subset sorted from them (not recorded which). The CDR3 DNA reads as TGTGCCAGCAGCCTCGGGGGGGGAGCCGGGGAGCTGTTTTTT. It specifies CASSLGGGAGELFF.